These T cell receptor beta chains were read from a single sample in a study of PD-L1 blockade in urothelial cancer. Data came from immunoSEQ multiplex PCR; TCRdb stores just in-frame clones and leaves some out. The profile shows 25,000 to 35,000 clones, approximately 81% of them singletons. Sequenced material: PBMCs, taken around atezolizumab (anti-PD-L1) treatment. The source of these receptors is a man between 70 and 80 years old with urothelial cancer. The CDR3 runs from the conserved cysteine through the conserved F or W. The order of the fields is CDR3 DNA, CDR3 protein, V gene, CDR3 length, clone size, J gene, D gene. The D gene is left open where the match is weak. Clone size appears in some rows only: once, few, many, or a class for an expanded clone.

CDR3nt: TGTGCCAGCAGCCCAACAGGGGGAGTGAACACTGAAGCTTTCTTT
CDR3aa: CASSPTGGVNTEAFF
v_gene: TRBV4-2
len: 15
abundance: few
j_gene: TRBJ1-1
d_gene: TRBD1

CDR3nt: TGTGCCATCAGTGGACTAGCGGGGGACCAAGAGACCCAGTACTTC
CDR3aa: CAISGLAGDQETQYF
v_gene: TRBV10-3
len: 15
abundance: .
j_gene: TRBJ2-5
d_gene: TRBD2

CDR3nt: TGTGCCAGCAGCGTGGACAGGGGGGGCACAGATACGCAGTATTTT
CDR3aa: CASSVDRGGTDTQYF
v_gene: TRBV11-2
len: 15
abundance: .
j_gene: TRBJ2-3
d_gene: TRBD1

CDR3nt: TGTGCCAGCAGCTTAGGACAGGCCCTGAACACTGAAGCTTTCTTT
CDR3aa: CASSLGQALNTEAFF
v_gene: TRBV7-2
len: 15
abundance: .
j_gene: TRBJ1-1
d_gene: .

CDR3nt: TGTGCCAGCATGGGGGGCTACGAGCAGTACTTC
CDR3aa: CASMGGYEQYF
v_gene: TRBV27
len: 11
abundance: once
j_gene: TRBJ2-7
d_gene: .

CDR3nt: TGTGCCGACCGTCCCTTCCCGGGAGGCAATCAGCCCCAGCATTTT
CDR3aa: CADRPFPGGNQPQHF
v_gene: TRBV21-1
len: 15
abundance: .
j_gene: TRBJ1-5
d_gene: .

CDR3nt: TGTGCCAGCAGCTTAGCAGGGGCGGCCTCCTACAATGAGCAGTTCTTC
CDR3aa: CASSLAGAASYNEQFF
v_gene: TRBV7-9
len: 16
abundance: .
j_gene: TRBJ2-1
d_gene: .

CDR3nt: TGTGCCAGCTCACCACCGGGGAGGGGTTACGAGCAGTACTTC
CDR3aa: CASSPPGRGYEQYF
v_gene: TRBV18
len: 14
abundance: .
j_gene: TRBJ2-7
d_gene: TRBD2

CDR3nt: TGCAGCGTTGTTCGCGGGGGGGCCGGTGGTGAGCAGTTCTTC
CDR3aa: CSVVRGGAGGEQFF
v_gene: TRBV29-1
len: 14
abundance: .
j_gene: TRBJ2-1
d_gene: TRBD2

CDR3nt: TGTGCCAGCAGCGTAGGTGTGACAGGGACCTACGAGCAGTACTTC
CDR3aa: CASSVGVTGTYEQYF
v_gene: TRBV9
len: 15
abundance: .
j_gene: TRBJ2-7
d_gene: TRBD1

CDR3nt: TGTGCCAGCAGTCCACGAACAGGGCGGTTCACTGAAGCTTTCTTT
CDR3aa: CASSPRTGRFTEAFF
v_gene: TRBV27
len: 15
abundance: .
j_gene: TRBJ1-1
d_gene: .